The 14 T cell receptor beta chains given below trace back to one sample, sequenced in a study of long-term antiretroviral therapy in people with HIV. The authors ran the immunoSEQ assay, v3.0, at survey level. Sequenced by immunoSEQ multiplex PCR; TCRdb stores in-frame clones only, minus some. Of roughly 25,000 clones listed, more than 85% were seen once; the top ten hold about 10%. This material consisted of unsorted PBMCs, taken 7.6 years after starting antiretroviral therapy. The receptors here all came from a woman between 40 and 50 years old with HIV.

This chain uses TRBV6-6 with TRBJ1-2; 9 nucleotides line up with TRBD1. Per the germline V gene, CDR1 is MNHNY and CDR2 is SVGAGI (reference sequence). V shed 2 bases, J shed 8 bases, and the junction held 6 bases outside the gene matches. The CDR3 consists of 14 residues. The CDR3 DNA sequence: TGTGCCAGCAGTTACCAGGGACAGGGTGGAGGCTACACCTTC. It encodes CASSYQGQGGGYTF.

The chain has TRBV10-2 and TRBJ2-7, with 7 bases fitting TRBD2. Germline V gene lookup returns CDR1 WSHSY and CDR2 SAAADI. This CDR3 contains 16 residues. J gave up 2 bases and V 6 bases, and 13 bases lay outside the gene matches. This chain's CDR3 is CASSLLGLAAPYEQYF. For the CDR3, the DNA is TGCGCCAGCAGCCTTCTGGGCCTAGCGGCCCCCTACGAGCAGTACTTC.

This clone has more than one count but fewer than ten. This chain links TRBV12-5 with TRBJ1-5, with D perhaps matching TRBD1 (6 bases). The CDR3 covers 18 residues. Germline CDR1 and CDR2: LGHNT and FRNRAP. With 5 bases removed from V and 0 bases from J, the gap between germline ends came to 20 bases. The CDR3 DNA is TGTGCTAGTGGTCCCAGTCTGGCGGGACACAATAGCAATCAGCCCCAGCATTTT. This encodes CASGPSLAGHNSNQPQHF.

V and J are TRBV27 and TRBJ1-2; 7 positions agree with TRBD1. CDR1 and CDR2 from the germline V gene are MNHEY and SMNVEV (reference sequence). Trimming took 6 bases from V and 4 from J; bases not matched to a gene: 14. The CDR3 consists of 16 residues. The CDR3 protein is CASSSATGRVTYGYTF. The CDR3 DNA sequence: TGTGCCAGCAGCTCTGCGACAGGGAGGGTAACCTATGGCTACACCTTC.

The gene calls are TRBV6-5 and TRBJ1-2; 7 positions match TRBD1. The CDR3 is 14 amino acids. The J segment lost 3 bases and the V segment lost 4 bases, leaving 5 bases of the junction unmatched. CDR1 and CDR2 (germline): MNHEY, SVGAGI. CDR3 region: CASSSLTGDYGYTF. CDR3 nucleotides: TGTGCCAGCAGTTCGCTAACAGGGGACTATGGCTACACCTTC.

CDR3 nucleotides: TGTGCCAGCAGCCCCCGGGACATCTCCTACAATGAGCAGTTCTTC. It translates to CASSPRDISYNEQFF. V and J are TRBV6-5 and TRBJ2-1, with TRBD1 as a possible D gene (6 bases). V dropped 6 bases and J dropped 0 bases, with 12 bases sitting between them. The V gene's germline CDR1 is MNHEY and CDR2 SVGAGI. The length of the CDR3 is 15 residues.

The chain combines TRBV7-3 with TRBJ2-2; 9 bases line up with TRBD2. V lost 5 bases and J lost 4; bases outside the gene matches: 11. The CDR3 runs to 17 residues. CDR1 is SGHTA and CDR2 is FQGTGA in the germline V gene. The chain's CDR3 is CASSPGSAGGSTGELFF. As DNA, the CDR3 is TGTGCCAGCAGCCCGGGGTCGGCGGGGGGGAGCACCGGGGAGCTGTTTTTT.

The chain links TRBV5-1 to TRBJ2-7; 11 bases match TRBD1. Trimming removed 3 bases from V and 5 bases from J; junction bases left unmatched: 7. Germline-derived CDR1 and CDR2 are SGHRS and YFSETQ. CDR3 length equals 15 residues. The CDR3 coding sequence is TGCGCCAGCAGCTGGGGGACAGGGGGTCCTGACGAGCAGTACTTC. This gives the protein CASSWGTGGPDEQYF.

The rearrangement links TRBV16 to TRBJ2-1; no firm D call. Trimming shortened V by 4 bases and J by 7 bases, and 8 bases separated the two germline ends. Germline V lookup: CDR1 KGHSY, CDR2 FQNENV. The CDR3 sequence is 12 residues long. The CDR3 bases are TGTGCCAGCAGCCTCCTCGGGAATGAGCAGTTCTTC. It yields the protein CASSLLGNEQFF.

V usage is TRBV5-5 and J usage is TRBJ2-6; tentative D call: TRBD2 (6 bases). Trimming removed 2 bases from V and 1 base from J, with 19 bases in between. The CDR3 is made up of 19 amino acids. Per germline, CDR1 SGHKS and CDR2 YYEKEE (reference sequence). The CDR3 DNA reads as TGTGCCAGCAGCTTCCAGGGAGGTGGGTGGAGGTCTGGGGCCAACGTCCTGACTTTC. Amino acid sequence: CASSFQGGGWRSGANVLTF.

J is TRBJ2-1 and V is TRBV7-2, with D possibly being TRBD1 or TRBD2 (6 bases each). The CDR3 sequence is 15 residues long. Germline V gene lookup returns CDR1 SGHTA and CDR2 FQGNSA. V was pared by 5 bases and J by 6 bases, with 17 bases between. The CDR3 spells CASSPRGRGPNEQFF. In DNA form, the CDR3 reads TGTGCCAGCAGCCCTCGGGGTCGGGGGCCCAATGAGCAGTTCTTC.

The chain's CDR3 is CASSYKGGDPEGYTF. The CDR3 nucleotides are TGTGCCAGCAGTTACAAGGGGGGGGACCCTGAAGGCTACACCTTC. V usage is TRBV6-5 and J usage is TRBJ1-2, with TRBD1 as a possible D gene (6 bases). This CDR3 is built from 15 residues. V gave up 2 bases and J gave up 8 bases, with 18 bases separating them. Germline V gene sequence: CDR1 MNHEY, CDR2 SVGAGI.

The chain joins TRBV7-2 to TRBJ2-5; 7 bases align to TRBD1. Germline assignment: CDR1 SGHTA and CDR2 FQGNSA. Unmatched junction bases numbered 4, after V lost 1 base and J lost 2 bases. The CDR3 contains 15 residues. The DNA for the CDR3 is TGTGCCAGCAGCTTAGGTCGGACAGGACAAGAGACCCAGTACTTC. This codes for CASSLGRTGQETQYF.

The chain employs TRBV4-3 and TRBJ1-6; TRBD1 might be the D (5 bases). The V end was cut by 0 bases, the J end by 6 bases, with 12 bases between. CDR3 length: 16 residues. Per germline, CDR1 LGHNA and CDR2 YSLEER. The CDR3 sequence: CASSQDHGGSNSPLHF. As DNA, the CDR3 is TGCGCCAGCAGCCAAGATCACGGGGGAAGTAATTCACCCCTCCACTTT.